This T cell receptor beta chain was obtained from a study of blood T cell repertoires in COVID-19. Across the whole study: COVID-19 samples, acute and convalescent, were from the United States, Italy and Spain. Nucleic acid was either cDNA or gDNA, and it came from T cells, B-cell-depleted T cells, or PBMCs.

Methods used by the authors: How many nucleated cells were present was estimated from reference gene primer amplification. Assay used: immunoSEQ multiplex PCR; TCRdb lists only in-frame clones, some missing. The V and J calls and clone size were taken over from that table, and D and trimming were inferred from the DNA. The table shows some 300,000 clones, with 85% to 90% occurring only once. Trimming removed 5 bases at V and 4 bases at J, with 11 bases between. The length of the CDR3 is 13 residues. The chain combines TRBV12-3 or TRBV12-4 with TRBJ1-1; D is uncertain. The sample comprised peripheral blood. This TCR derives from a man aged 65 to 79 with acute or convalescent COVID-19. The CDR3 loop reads CASSPIRGTEAFF. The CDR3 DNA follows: TGTGCCAGCAGTCCTATCCGGGGCACTGAAGCTTTCTTT.